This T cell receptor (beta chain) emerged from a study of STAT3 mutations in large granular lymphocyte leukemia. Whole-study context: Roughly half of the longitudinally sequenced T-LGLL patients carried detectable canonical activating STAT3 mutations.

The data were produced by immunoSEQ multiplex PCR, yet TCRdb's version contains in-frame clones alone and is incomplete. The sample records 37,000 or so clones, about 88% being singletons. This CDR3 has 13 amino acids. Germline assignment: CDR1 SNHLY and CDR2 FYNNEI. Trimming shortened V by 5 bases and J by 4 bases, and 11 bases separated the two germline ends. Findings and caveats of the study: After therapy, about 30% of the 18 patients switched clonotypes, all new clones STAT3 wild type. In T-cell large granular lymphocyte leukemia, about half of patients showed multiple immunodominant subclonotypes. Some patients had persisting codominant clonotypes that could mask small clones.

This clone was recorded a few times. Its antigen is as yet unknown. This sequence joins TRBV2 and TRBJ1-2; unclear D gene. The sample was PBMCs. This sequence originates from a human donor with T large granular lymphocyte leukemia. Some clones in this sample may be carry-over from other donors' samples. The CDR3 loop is CASSRPLIYGYTF. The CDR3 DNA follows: TGTGCCAGCAGTAGACCGTTGATCTATGGCTACACCTTC.